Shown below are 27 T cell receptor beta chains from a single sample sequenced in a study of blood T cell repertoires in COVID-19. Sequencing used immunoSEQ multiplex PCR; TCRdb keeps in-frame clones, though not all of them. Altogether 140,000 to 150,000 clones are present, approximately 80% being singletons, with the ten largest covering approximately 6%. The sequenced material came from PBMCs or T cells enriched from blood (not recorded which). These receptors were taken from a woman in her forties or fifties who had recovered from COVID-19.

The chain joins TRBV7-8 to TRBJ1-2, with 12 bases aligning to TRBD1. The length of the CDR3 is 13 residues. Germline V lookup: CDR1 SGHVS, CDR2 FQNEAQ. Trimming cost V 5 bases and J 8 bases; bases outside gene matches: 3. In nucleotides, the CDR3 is TGTGCCAGCAGCGCCGGGACAGGGGGCGGCTACACCTTC. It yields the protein CASSAGTGGGYTF.

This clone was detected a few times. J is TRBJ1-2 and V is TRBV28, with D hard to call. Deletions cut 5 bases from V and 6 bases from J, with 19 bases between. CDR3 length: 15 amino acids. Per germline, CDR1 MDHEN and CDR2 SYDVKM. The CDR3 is CASSGPGISWDGYTF. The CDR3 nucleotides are TGTGCCAGCAGTGGCCCGGGGATCTCATGGGATGGCTACACCTTC.

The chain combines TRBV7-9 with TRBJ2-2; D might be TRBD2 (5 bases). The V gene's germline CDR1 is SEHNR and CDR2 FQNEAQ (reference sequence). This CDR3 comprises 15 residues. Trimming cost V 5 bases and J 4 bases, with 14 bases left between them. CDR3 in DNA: TGTGCCAGCAGCCCCGGGATCTTGGGCACCGGGGAGCTGTTTTTT. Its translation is CASSPGILGTGELFF.

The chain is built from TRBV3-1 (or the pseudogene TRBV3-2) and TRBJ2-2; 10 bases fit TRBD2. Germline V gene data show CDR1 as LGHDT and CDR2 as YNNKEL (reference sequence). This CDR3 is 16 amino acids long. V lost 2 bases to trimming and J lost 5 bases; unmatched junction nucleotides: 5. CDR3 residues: CASSQLAGVRTGELFF. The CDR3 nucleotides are TGTGCCAGCAGCCAACTAGCGGGGGTTAGGACCGGGGAGCTGTTTTTT.

The CDR3 DNA follows: TGTGCCAGCAGCACAGGGGTTCAGGGGACTGAAGCTTTCTTT. Amino acid sequence: CASSTGVQGTEAFF. The rearrangement joins TRBV6-5 to TRBJ1-1; 7 nucleotides agree with TRBD1. The V and J ends lost 6 bases and 5 bases, in that order; junction bases with no gene match: 9. CDR1 MNHEY and CDR2 SVGAGI come from the germline V gene. The CDR3 sequence is 14 residues long.

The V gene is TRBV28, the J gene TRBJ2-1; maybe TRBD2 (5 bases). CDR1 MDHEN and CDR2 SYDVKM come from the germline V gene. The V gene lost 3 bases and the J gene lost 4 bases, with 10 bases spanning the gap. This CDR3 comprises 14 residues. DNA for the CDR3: TGTGCCAGCAGTTTGGCTAGCCCGTACAATGAGCAGTTCTTC. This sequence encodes CASSLASPYNEQFF.

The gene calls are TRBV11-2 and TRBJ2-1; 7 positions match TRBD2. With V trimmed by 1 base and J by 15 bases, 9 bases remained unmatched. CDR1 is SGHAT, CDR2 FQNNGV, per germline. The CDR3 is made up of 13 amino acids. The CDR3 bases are TGTGCCAGCAGCTTAGGGGGTGGCGGGGGACTGTTCTTC. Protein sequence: CASSLGGGGGLFF.

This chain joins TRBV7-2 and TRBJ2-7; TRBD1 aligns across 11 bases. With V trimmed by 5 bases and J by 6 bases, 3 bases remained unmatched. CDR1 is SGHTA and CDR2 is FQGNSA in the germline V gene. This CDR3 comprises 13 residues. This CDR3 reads CASSGTGGFEQYF. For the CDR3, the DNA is TGTGCCAGCAGCGGGACAGGGGGTTTCGAGCAGTACTTC.

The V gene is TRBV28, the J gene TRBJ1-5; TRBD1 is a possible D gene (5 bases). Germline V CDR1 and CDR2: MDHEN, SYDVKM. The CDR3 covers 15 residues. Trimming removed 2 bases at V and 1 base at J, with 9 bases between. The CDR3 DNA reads TGTGCCAGCAGTTTACCCACAGGAAGCAATCAGCCCCAGCATTTT. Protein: CASSLPTGSNQPQHF.

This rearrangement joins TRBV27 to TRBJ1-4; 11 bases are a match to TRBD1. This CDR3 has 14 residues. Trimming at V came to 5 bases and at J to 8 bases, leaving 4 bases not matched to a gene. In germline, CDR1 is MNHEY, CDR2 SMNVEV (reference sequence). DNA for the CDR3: TGTGCCAGCAGTGGACAGGGGGCTGAGGAAAAACTGTTTTTT. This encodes CASSGQGAEEKLFF.

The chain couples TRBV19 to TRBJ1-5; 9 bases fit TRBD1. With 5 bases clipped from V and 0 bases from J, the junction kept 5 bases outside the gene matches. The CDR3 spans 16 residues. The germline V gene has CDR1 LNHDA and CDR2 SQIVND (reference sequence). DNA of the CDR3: TGTGCCAGTAGTGTTCTACAGGGGGCTAGCAATCAGCCCCAGCATTTT. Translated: CASSVLQGASNQPQHF.

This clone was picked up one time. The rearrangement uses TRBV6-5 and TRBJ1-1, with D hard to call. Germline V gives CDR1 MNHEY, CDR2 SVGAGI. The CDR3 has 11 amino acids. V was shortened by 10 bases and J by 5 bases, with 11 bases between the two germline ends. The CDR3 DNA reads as TGTGCCACTAGATTCGGAACTGAAGCTTTCTTT. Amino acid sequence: CATRFGTEAFF.

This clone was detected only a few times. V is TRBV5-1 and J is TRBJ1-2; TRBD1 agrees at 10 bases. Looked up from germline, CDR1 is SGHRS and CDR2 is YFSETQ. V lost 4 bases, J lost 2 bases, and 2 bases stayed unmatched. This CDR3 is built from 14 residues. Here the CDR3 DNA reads TGCGCCAGCAGCCAGGACAGGGGGAACTATGGCTACACCTTC. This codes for CASSQDRGNYGYTF.

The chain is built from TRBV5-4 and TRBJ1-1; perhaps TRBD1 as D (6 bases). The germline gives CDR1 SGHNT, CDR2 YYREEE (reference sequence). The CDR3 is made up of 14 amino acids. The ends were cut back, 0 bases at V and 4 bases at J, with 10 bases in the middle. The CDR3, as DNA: TGTGCCAGCAGCTTGGGGGGGCTGGGCACTGAAGCTTTCTTT. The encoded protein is CASSLGGLGTEAFF.

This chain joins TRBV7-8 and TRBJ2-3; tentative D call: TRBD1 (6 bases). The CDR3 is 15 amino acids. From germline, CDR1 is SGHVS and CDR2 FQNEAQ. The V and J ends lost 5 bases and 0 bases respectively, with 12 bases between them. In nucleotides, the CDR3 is TGTGCCAGCAGCCACGGGACAACTAGCACAGATACGCAGTATTTT. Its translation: CASSHGTTSTDTQYF.

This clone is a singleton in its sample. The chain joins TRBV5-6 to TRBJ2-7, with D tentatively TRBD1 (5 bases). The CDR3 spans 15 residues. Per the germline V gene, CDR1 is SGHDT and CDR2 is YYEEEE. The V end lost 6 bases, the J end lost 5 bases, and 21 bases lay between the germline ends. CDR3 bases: TGTGCCAGCACGAACGACCAGGGTGAAAGGGACGAGCAGTACTTC. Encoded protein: CASTNDQGERDEQYF.

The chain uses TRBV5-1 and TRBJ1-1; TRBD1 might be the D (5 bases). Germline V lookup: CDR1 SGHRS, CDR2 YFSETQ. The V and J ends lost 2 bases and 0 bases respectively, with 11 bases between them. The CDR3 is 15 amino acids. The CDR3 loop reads CASSFSQGMNTEAFF. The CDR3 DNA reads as TGCGCCAGCAGCTTTAGCCAGGGCATGAACACTGAAGCTTTCTTT.

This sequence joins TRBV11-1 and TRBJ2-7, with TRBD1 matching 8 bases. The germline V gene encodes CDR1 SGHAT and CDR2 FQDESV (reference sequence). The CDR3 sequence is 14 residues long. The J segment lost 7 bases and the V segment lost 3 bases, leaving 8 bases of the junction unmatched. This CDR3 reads CASSFSAGGREQYV. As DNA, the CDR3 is TGTGCCAGCAGCTTTTCTGCAGGGGGCCGGGAGCAGTACGTC.

This CDR3 is CASRGQGNTEAFF. CDR3 nucleotide sequence: TGTGCCAGCAGAGGACAGGGGAACACTGAAGCTTTCTTT. The rearrangement joins TRBV11-3 to TRBJ1-1; 8 nucleotides agree with TRBD1. After removal of 6 bases from V and 1 base from J, the junction contained 1 base not matched to a gene. This CDR3 region has 13 residues. CDR1 SGHNT and CDR2 YENEEA come from the germline V gene.

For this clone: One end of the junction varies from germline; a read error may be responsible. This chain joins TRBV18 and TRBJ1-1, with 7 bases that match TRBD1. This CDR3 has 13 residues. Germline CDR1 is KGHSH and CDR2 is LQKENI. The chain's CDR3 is CTSSPDRNAEAFF. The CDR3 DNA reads TGTACCAGCTCACCGGACAGGAACGCTGAAGCTTTCTTT.

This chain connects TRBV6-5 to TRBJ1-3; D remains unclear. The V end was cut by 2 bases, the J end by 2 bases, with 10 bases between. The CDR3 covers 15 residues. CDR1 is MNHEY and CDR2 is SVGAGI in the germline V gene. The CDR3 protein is CASSYGPSAGNTIYF. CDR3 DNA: TGTGCCAGCAGTTACGGCCCCTCAGCTGGAAACACCATATATTTT.

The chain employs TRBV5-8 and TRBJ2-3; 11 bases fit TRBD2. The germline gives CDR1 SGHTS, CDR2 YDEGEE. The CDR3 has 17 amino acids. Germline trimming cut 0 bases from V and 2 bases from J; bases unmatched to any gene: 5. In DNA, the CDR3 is TGTGCCAGCAGCTTGGGACTAGCGGGGCCCAACACAGATACGCAGTATTTT. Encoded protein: CASSLGLAGPNTDTQYF. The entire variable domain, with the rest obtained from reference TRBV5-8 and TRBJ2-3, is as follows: EAGVTQSPTHLIKTRGQQATLRCSPISGHTSVYWYQQALGLGLQFLLWYDEGEERNRGNFPPRFSGRQFPNYSSELNVNALELEDSALYLCASSLGLAGPNTDTQYFGPGTRLTVL.

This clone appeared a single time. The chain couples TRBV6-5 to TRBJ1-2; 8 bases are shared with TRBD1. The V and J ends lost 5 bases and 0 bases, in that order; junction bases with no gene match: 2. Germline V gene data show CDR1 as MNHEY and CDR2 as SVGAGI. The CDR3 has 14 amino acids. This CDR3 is CASSRTGPNYGYTF. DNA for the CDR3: TGTGCCAGCAGTCGGACAGGGCCTAACTATGGCTACACCTTC.

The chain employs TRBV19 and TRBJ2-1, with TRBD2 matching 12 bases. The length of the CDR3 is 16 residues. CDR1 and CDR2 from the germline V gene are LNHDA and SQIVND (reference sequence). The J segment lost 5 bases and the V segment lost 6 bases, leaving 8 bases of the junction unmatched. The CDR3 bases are TGTGCCAGTAGCCGTGCCGGACTAGCGGGGAACAATGAGCAGTTCTTC. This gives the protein CASSRAGLAGNNEQFF.

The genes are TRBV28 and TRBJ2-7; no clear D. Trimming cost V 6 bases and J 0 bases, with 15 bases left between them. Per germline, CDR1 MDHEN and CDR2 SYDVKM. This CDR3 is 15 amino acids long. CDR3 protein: CASSPTASLSYEQYF. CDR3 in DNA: TGTGCCAGCAGCCCGACTGCCTCCCTCTCCTACGAGCAGTACTTC.

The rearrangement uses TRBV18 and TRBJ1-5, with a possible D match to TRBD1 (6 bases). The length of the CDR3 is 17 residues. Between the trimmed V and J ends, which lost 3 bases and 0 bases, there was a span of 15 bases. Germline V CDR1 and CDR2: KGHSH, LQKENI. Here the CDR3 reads CASSPRDMRYSNQPQHF. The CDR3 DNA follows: TGTGCCAGCTCACCTCGGGACATGAGATATAGCAATCAGCCCCAGCATTTT.

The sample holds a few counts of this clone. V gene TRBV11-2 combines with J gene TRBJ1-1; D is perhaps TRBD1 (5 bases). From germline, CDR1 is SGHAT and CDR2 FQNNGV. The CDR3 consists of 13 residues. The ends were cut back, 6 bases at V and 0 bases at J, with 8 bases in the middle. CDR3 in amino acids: CASRGHLNTEAFF. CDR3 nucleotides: TGTGCCAGCAGAGGACACCTGAACACTGAAGCTTTCTTT.